A selection of T cell receptor beta chains follows, all from one sample in a study of T cell responses to AZD1222 COVID-19 vaccine. Repertoires were generated with immunoSEQ multiplex PCR, while TCRdb's copy carries only in-frame clones and drops some. Here the sample spans 110,000 to 150,000 clones, less than 95% being singletons. This specimen consisted of peripheral blood, obtained on day 0 of AZD1222 vaccination. The receptors here all came from an adult in good health. Each CDR3 is given with its conserved first and last residue. The D gene is left open where the match is weak. The size field is filled for only some rows; it gives once, few, many or a size class.

D gene: .
J gene: TRBJ2-6
V gene: TRBV28
clone size: .
CDR3 DNA: TGTGCCAGCAGTTCTCCTGGGGCCAACGTCCTGACTTTC
CDR3 protein: CASSSPGANVLTF

D gene: .
J gene: TRBJ1-1
V gene: TRBV30
clone size: .
CDR3 DNA: TGTGCCTGGAGTTTGGGGGGTTCCGGCACTGAAGCTTTCTTT
CDR3 protein: CAWSLGGSGTEAFF

D gene: TRBD1
J gene: TRBJ1-1
V gene: TRBV30
clone size: .
CDR3 DNA: TGTGCTGCACAGGGGGCCGTTGAAGCTTTCTTT
CDR3 protein: CAAQGAVEAFF

D gene: .
J gene: TRBJ1-1
V gene: TRBV4-2
clone size: once
CDR3 DNA: TGTGCCAGCAGCCAAGAAGGCGGGGGGAACACTGAAGCTTTCTTT
CDR3 protein: CASSQEGGGNTEAFF

D gene: .
J gene: TRBJ1-5
V gene: TRBV6-1
clone size: .
CDR3 DNA: TGTGCCAGCAGTGATTTCCCGGGATATAGCAATCAGCCCCAGCATTTT
CDR3 protein: CASSDFPGYSNQPQHF

D gene: .
J gene: TRBJ1-5
V gene: TRBV5-6
clone size: .
CDR3 DNA: TGTGCCAGCAGCTTGAGGGGTTATAGCAATCAGCCCCAGCATTTT
CDR3 protein: CASSLRGYSNQPQHF

D gene: .
J gene: TRBJ1-5
V gene: TRBV6-4
clone size: once
CDR3 DNA: TGTGCCAGCAGTGTCGAGGGGGGACAGCCCCAGCATTTT
CDR3 protein: CASSVEGGQPQHF

D gene: .
J gene: TRBJ2-7
V gene: TRBV7-6
clone size: .
CDR3 DNA: TGTGCCAGCAGCCAAGACGGGTACTCCTACGAGCAGTACTTC
CDR3 protein: CASSQDGYSYEQYF

D gene: .
J gene: TRBJ2-7
V gene: TRBV28
clone size: .
CDR3 DNA: TGTGCCAGTAGTACATTTGGCAGGGGACGGTACGAGCAGTACTTC
CDR3 protein: CASSTFGRGRYEQYF

D gene: .
J gene: TRBJ2-1
V gene: TRBV18
clone size: .
CDR3 DNA: TGTGCCAGCTCACCAGCCGAGTACAATGAGCAGTTCTTC
CDR3 protein: CASSPAEYNEQFF

D gene: TRBD1
J gene: TRBJ2-5
V gene: TRBV18
clone size: .
CDR3 DNA: TGTGCCAGCTCCCCCGGGACAGAACAAGAGACCCAGTACTTC
CDR3 protein: CASSPGTEQETQYF

D gene: .
J gene: TRBJ2-1
V gene: TRBV28
clone size: .
CDR3 DNA: TGTGCCAGCAGTTTCTTAACTATACACAATGAGCAGTTCTTC
CDR3 protein: CASSFLTIHNEQFF

D gene: .
J gene: TRBJ1-2
V gene: TRBV10-2
clone size: .
CDR3 DNA: TGCGCCAGCAGAGAGGGGGTCTATGGCTACACCTTC
CDR3 protein: CASREGVYGYTF

D gene: .
J gene: TRBJ2-7
V gene: TRBV6-6
clone size: .
CDR3 DNA: TGTGCCAGCACTAAAACTGGCTGGGAGCAGTACTTC
CDR3 protein: CASTKTGWEQYF

D gene: .
J gene: TRBJ1-1
V gene: TRBV5-1
clone size: .
CDR3 DNA: TGCGCCAGTAGTGCGGAGAACACTGAAGCTTTCTTT
CDR3 protein: CASSAENTEAFF

D gene: TRBD1
J gene: TRBJ1-2
V gene: TRBV18
clone size: few
CDR3 DNA: TGTGCCAGCTCACCTGACAGGGTTAACTATGGCTACACCTTC
CDR3 protein: CASSPDRVNYGYTF

D gene: .
J gene: TRBJ1-1
V gene: TRBV2
clone size: .
CDR3 DNA: TGTGCCAGCAGTGGGGTGACGGTTAACACTGAAGCTTTCTTT
CDR3 protein: CASSGVTVNTEAFF

D gene: .
J gene: TRBJ1-6
V gene: TRBV2
clone size: .
CDR3 DNA: TGTGCCAGCAGCCTGCGCCAGGGCAATTCACCCCTCCACTTT
CDR3 protein: CASSLRQGNSPLHF

D gene: .
J gene: TRBJ1-2
V gene: TRBV7-9
clone size: .
CDR3 DNA: TGTGCCAGCAGCCCCTTGGGCCTAAACTATGGCTACACCTTC
CDR3 protein: CASSPLGLNYGYTF